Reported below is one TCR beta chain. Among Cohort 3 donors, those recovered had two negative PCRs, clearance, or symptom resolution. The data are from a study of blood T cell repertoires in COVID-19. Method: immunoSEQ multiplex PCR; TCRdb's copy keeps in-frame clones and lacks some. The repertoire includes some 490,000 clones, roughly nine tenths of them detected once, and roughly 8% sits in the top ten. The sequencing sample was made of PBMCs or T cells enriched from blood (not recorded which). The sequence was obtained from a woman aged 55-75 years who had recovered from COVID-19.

As DNA, the CDR3 is TGCGCCAGCAGCCAGGAGGTACTAGGCGATGAGCAGTTCTTC. As protein: CASSQEVLGDEQFF. The rearrangement joins TRBV5-1 to TRBJ2-1, with a possible D match to TRBD2 (5 bases). CDR1 is SGHRS, CDR2 YFSETQ, per germline. Trimming removed 4 bases at V and 8 bases at J, with 16 bases between. CDR3 length: 14 amino acids.